This TCR beta chain was captured by sequencing in a study of blood T cell repertoires in COVID-19. In the study overall: COVID-19 samples, acute and convalescent, were from the United States, Italy and Spain. The cDNA or gDNA used as material had been derived from T cells, B-cell-depleted T cells, or PBMCs.

While infection was still active, Seattle patients were enrolled and then followed longitudinally. The authors' processing: Estimates of nucleated cell counts were drawn from the amplification of reference gene primers. Libraries were prepared by immunoSEQ multiplex PCR; TCRdb keeps only in-frame clonotypes and omits some of them. That table furnishes V, J and clone size, whereas the DNA furnished D and trimming. The profile shows 200,000 to 250,000 clones, approximately 90% of them singletons. As regards this clone: Sequence at one end of the junction differs from germline and may be a read error.

This sequence was found in a man aged 25 to 45 with COVID-19, enrolled during active disease. The sequencing input was peripheral blood.

The CDR3 coding sequence is TGTGCCAGTAGCATAGTACCGGGACAGCCCTATGGCTACACCTTC. This gives the protein CASSIVPGQPYGYTF. V is TRBV19 and J is TRBJ1-2, with 7 positions matching TRBD1. The CDR3 runs 15 residues. Germline CDR1 reads LNHDA; CDR2 reads SQIVND (reference sequence).